Listed below are T cell receptor beta chains from one sample, sequenced in a study of T cells in Graves' hyperthyroidism and ophthalmopathy. Using its own MiXCR run on the multiplex PCR reads, TCRdb lists one record per CDR3 protein. The sample carries about 130,000 distinct CDR3 sequences, approximately 20% recorded once. Material for sequencing was blood. The receptors originated from a woman in her fifties or sixties with Graves' hyperthyroidism that later progressed to Graves' ophthalmopathy. CDR3s include the opening cysteine and the closing phenylalanine or tryptophan. The order of the fields is CDR3 length, V gene, D gene, clone size, J gene, CDR3 protein, CDR3 DNA. D genes are given only for firm matches. Clone size is not always given. Where it is, it says once, few, many or a class for expanded clones.

length: 16
V: TRBV7-8
D: TRBD1
size: many
J: TRBJ2-3
CDR3: CASSLRTGDIADTQYF
DNA: TGTGCCAGCAGCTTAAGGACAGGGGATATTGCAGATACGCAGTATTTT

length: 15
V: TRBV3-1
D: -
size: many
J: TRBJ1-1
CDR3: CASSQDPAGATEAFF
DNA: TGTGCCAGCAGCCAAGATCCGGCAGGGGCGACTGAAGCTTTCTTT

length: 14
V: TRBV13
D: -
size: many
J: TRBJ2-7
CDR3: CASSGRESSYEQYF
DNA: TGTGCCAGCAGTGGCAGGGAGAGCTCCTACGAGCAGTACTTC

length: 20
V: TRBV28
D: TRBD1
size: -
J: TRBJ2-3
CDR3: CASSLFYRGTGARPTDTQYF
DNA: TGTGCCAGCAGTTTATTCTACAGGGGTACCGGGGCGCGTCCCACAGATACGCAGTATTTT

length: 14
V: TRBV28
D: TRBD1
size: -
J: TRBJ2-1
CDR3: CASRTGGTRHEQFF
DNA: TGTGCCAGCAGAACAGGGGGCACCCGCCATGAGCAGTTCTTC

length: 15
V: TRBV6-1
D: -
size: few
J: TRBJ1-5
CDR3: CASNELGQTNQPQHF
DNA: TGTGCCAGCAATGAACTAGGACAGACCAATCAGCCCCAGCATTTT

length: 15
V: TRBV12-3/TRBV12-4
D: TRBD2
size: many
J: TRBJ2-1
CDR3: CASSFGGSTYNEQFF
DNA: TGTGCCAGCAGTTTCGGGGGGAGCACCTACAATGAGCAGTTCTTC

length: 13
V: TRBV30
D: -
size: many
J: TRBJ1-1
CDR3: CAWDTGLNTEAFF
DNA: TGTGCCTGGGATACAGGGTTGAACACTGAAGCTTTCTTT

length: 14
V: TRBV3-1
D: TRBD2
size: many
J: TRBJ2-1
CDR3: CASSRSGESTEQFF
DNA: TGTGCCAGCAGCCGCAGCGGGGAATCCACTGAGCAGTTCTTC

length: 14
V: TRBV14
D: -
size: many
J: TRBJ2-1
CDR3: CASSRGVNRNEQFF
DNA: TGTGCCAGCAGCCGCGGGGTAAACAGGAATGAGCAGTTCTTC

length: 15
V: TRBV12-3/TRBV12-4
D: TRBD1
size: -
J: TRBJ1-6
CDR3: CASSLVGQGDSPLHF
DNA: TGTGCCAGCAGTTTAGTGGGACAGGGTGATTCACCCCTCCACTTT

length: 13
V: TRBV29-1
D: -
size: -
J: TRBJ2-2
CDR3: CSAQWGSTGELFF
DNA: TGCAGCGCCCAGTGGGGAAGCACCGGGGAGCTGTTTTTT

length: 16
V: TRBV13
D: -
size: few
J: TRBJ1-4
CDR3: CASSSGTHTTNEKLFF
DNA: TGTGCCAGCAGCTCCGGGACACACACAACTAATGAAAAACTGTTTTTT

length: 16
V: TRBV2
D: -
size: once
J: TRBJ1-4
CDR3: CASSDYRAGTREKLFF
DNA: TGTGCCAGCAGTGATTATAGGGCAGGGACTCGGGAAAAACTGTTTTTT

length: 17
V: TRBV10-3
D: TRBD2
size: -
J: TRBJ2-5
CDR3: CAISEGFSGKSPETQYF
DNA: TGTGCCATCAGTGAGGGCTTCAGCGGGAAAAGCCCAGAGACCCAGTACTTC

length: 14
V: TRBV5-8
D: TRBD1
size: many
J: TRBJ2-2
CDR3: CASPGQRDTGELFF
DNA: TGTGCCAGCCCGGGACAGCGAGACACCGGGGAGCTGTTTTTT

length: 12
V: TRBV24-1
D: TRBD1
size: many
J: TRBJ1-1
CDR3: CATSDWTGEAFF
DNA: TGTGCCACCAGTGATTGGACAGGAGAAGCTTTCTTT

length: 11
V: TRBV6-1
D: -
size: -
J: TRBJ2-2
CDR3: CASSGKPELFF
DNA: TGTGCCAGCAGTGGGAAGCCGGAGCTGTTTTTT